Below are 9 T cell receptor beta chains sequenced from a single sample in a study of T cell changes during pregnancy in multiple sclerosis. Measured with immunoSEQ multiplex PCR; TCRdb has only the in-frame clones, and not every one. The repertoire holds under 45,000 clones, with about 96% as singletons. Sequenced here: peripheral blood, sampled in the second trimester of pregnancy. The receptors were gathered from a female donor with multiple sclerosis, enrolled in a pregnancy study.

The chain uses TRBV19 and TRBJ2-1; TRBD1 is a possible D gene (6 bases). This CDR3 spans 17 amino acids. V was trimmed by 6 bases and J by 0 bases, leaving 18 bases between them. Per germline, CDR1 LNHDA and CDR2 SQIVND (reference sequence). CDR3 bases: TGTGCCAGTAGCAGAGGCTGGACAGACATCTCCTACAATGAGCAGTTCTTC. This encodes CASSRGWTDISYNEQFF. Using reference TRBV19 and TRBJ2-1 for the parts outside the CDR3, the full variable domain is DGGITQSPKYLFRKEGQNVTLSCEQNLNHDAMYWYRQDPGQGLRLIYYSQIVNDFQKGDIAEGYSVSREKKESFPLTVTSAQKNPTAFYLCASSRGWTDISYNEQFFGPGTRLTVL.

The genes are TRBV27 and TRBJ2-3; 10 bases line up with TRBD1. Losses at the gene ends were 3 bases for V and 5 bases for J; bases not matched to a gene: 14. The CDR3 length is 18 residues. CDR1 is MNHEY and CDR2 is SMNVEV in the germline V gene (reference sequence). This chain's CDR3 is CASSFLGGGQGFLDTQYF. DNA for the CDR3: TGTGCCAGCAGTTTTTTAGGGGGGGGACAGGGGTTTTTAGATACGCAGTATTTT.

The J gene is TRBJ1-3, the V gene TRBV5-1; possible D gene TRBD1, 6 bases. Germline values: CDR1 SGHRS, CDR2 YFSETQ. The V and J ends lost 5 bases and 0 bases respectively, with 12 bases between them. The CDR3 spans 15 residues. The chain's CDR3 is CASSPGQVSGNTIYF. As DNA, the CDR3 is TGCGCCAGCAGTCCGGGACAAGTCTCTGGAAACACCATATATTTT.

The J gene is TRBJ2-5, the V gene TRBV11-1; no reliable D call. V was cut by 1 base and J by 2 bases, with 8 bases left in between. The CDR3 length is 14 residues. Germline V lookup: CDR1 SGHAT, CDR2 FQDESV (reference sequence). CDR3 coding DNA: TGTGCCAGCAGCTTAGATCGGGTTCAAGAGACCCAGTACTTC. It specifies CASSLDRVQETQYF.

This chain links TRBV4-2 with TRBJ2-2; 7 bases map to TRBD1. Germline V gene lookup returns CDR1 LGHNA and CDR2 YNFKEQ. The CDR3 loop spans 15 amino acids. V lost 0 bases, J lost 6 bases, and 4 bases stayed unmatched. In DNA form, the CDR3 reads TGTGCCAGCAGCCAAGAAGGGGGCGTACCCGGGGAGCTGTTTTTT. Encoded protein: CASSQEGGVPGELFF.

The chain couples TRBV7-9 to TRBJ1-3; tentatively, D is TRBD1 (5 bases). Germline CDR1 is SEHNR and CDR2 is FQNEAQ (reference sequence). Trimming pared 8 bases from V and 0 bases from J, leaving 17 bases between. The length of the CDR3 is 16 residues. The CDR3 reads CASFKPQGGSGNTIYF. The CDR3 bases are TGTGCCAGCTTTAAACCCCAGGGAGGCTCTGGAAACACCATATATTTT.

This chain uses TRBV7-9 with TRBJ2-5; a possible D gene is TRBD1 (5 bases). This CDR3 comprises 13 residues. The V gene's germline CDR1 is SEHNR and CDR2 FQNEAQ (reference sequence). Trimming shortened V by 2 bases and J by 7 bases, and 11 bases separated the two germline ends. CDR3 sequence: CASSLTQEGTQYF. CDR3 nucleotides: TGTGCCAGCAGCTTAACACAGGAAGGGACCCAGTACTTC.

This clone was counted once. Here the CDR3 reads CASSQDWRAAGNIQYF. The CDR3 coding sequence is TGTGCCAGCAGCCAAGATTGGCGGGCTGCTGGAAACATTCAGTACTTC. This chain joins TRBV14 and TRBJ2-4; D possibly corresponds to TRBD2 (5 bases). V gave up 0 bases and J gave up 6 bases, with 15 bases separating them. Per germline, CDR1 SGHDN and CDR2 FVKESK. CDR3 length: 16 amino acids.

This clone has only one observation. Here the CDR3 DNA reads TGTGCCAGCAGCTTTAGCGGGAGCTACAATGAGCAGTTCTTC. Translated, it gives CASSFSGSYNEQFF. The genes are TRBV7-3 and TRBJ2-1; TRBD2 matches 9 bases. Germline V gene data show CDR1 as SGHTA and CDR2 as FQGTGA. J lost 3 bases, V lost 3 bases, and 0 bases had no gene match. The CDR3 has 14 residues. The full variable domain, completed using reference TRBV7-3 and TRBJ2-1, is GAGVSQTPSNKVTEKGKYVELRCDPISGHTALYWYRQSLGQGPEFLIYFQGTGAADDSGLPNDRFFAVRPEGSVSTLKIQRTERGDSAVYLCASSFSGSYNEQFFGPGTRLTVL.